Listed below are T cell receptor beta chains from one sample, sequenced in a study of control samples from healthy donors and cancer patients. This table comes from immunoSEQ multiplex PCR, and its TCRdb copy is limited to in-frame clones, with some not included. The sample yields 150,000 to 160,000 clones, about 94% seen once. Sequenced sample: blood. These receptors all stem from a man in his forties in good health. Both conserved end residues are part of each CDR3. The order of the fields is J gene, V gene, clone size, D gene, CDR3 protein, CDR3 DNA. A D gene is named only where the DNA matches it firmly. Clone size appears in some rows only: once, few, many, or a class for an expanded clone.

>TRBJ1-4|TRBV7-8|.|.
CASSLSPGANEKLFF
TGTGCCAGCAGCTTATCGCCAGGGGCTAATGAAAAACTGTTTTTT
>TRBJ1-1|TRBV6-6|.|TRBD1
CASSQFKGQAGGTEAFF
TGTGCCAGCAGTCAATTTAAGGGACAGGCCGGGGGCACTGAAGCTTTCTTT
>TRBJ1-2|TRBV2|.|TRBD1
CASSPTGGNAGYTF
TGTGCCAGCAGCCCGACAGGGGGCAATGCTGGCTACACCTTC
>TRBJ1-1|TRBV3-1/TRBV3-2|.|.
CASSQGYRANTEAFF
TGTGCCAGCAGCCAAGGGTACAGAGCGAACACTGAAGCTTTCTTT
>TRBJ1-5|TRBV27|.|.
CASSLSGPVQPQHF
TGTGCCAGCAGTTTATCAGGGCCTGTTCAGCCCCAGCATTTT
>TRBJ1-1|TRBV6-5|.|TRBD1
CASSYGDRGTEAFF
TGTGCCAGCAGTTACGGGGACAGGGGCACTGAAGCTTTCTTT
>TRBJ1-1|TRBV19|.|.
CASSISGNTEAFF
TGTGCCAGTAGTATAAGTGGGAACACTGAAGCTTTCTTT
>TRBJ1-4|TRBV5-5|.|TRBD1
CASSPADRGLREKLFF
TGTGCCAGCAGCCCCGCCGACAGGGGGCTTCGTGAAAAACTGTTTTTT
>TRBJ2-1|TRBV13|.|TRBD1
CASSPTGFGNEQFF
TGTGCCAGCAGCCCGACAGGGTTTGGGAATGAGCAGTTCTTC
>TRBJ1-3|TRBV27|.|.
CASSPDIGNTIYF
TGTGCCAGCAGTCCAGACATTGGAAACACCATATATTTT
>TRBJ1-2|TRBV5-1|once|.
CASSRTGGGNYGYTF
TGCGCCAGCAGCCGTACAGGCGGAGGTAACTATGGCTACACCTTC
>TRBJ2-7|TRBV28|once|.
CASSYGEATYEQYF
TGTGCCAGCAGTTACGGGGAGGCGACCTACGAGCAGTACTTC
>TRBJ2-1|TRBV19|.|.
CASSIGGRNEQFF
TGTGCCAGTAGTATAGGCGGGCGGAATGAGCAGTTCTTC
>TRBJ1-5|TRBV4-1|.|.
CASSQDRRKGGGHQPQHF
TGCGCCAGCAGCCAAGATCGGAGGAAGGGCGGAGGACATCAGCCCCAGCATTTT
>TRBJ1-3|TRBV7-9|.|TRBD1
CASSPQGGQAGNTIYF
TGTGCCAGCAGCCCCCAGGGGGGGCAGGCTGGAAACACCATATATTTT
>TRBJ1-1|TRBV24-1|.|.
CATSRAGGTEAFF
TGTGCCACCAGCCGGGCCGGGGGCACTGAAGCTTTCTTT
>TRBJ2-1|TRBV19|.|.
CASSISPSSYNEQFF
TGTGCCAGTAGTATTTCCCCGAGCTCCTACAATGAGCAGTTCTTC
>TRBJ1-2|TRBV6-4|.|.
CASSPTVRDYGYTF
TGTGCCAGCAGTCCGACGGTCCGGGACTATGGCTACACCTTC
>TRBJ1-4|TRBV15|.|TRBD1
CATSRDFGTGNEKLFF
TGTGCCACCAGCAGAGATTTCGGGACAGGAAATGAAAAACTGTTTTTT
>TRBJ2-5|TRBV11-2|once|.
CASSSFPTGNQETQYF
TGTGCCAGCAGCTCCTTCCCGACGGGGAATCAAGAGACCCAGTACTTC
>TRBJ1-2|TRBV6-6|.|.
CASSYATGANYGYTF
TGTGCCAGCAGTTACGCCACCGGAGCTAACTATGGCTACACCTTC
>TRBJ2-1|TRBV19|.|TRBD2
CASSIAAGVSSYNEQFF
TGTGCCAGTAGTATTGCGGCGGGGGTATCCTCCTACAATGAGCAGTTCTTC
>TRBJ1-6|TRBV27|.|.
CASSSTANSPLHF
TGTGCCAGCAGTTCGACAGCTAATTCACCCCTCCACTTT
>TRBJ1-1|TRBV2|once|TRBD1
CASRWTGATEAFF
TGTGCCAGCAGATGGACAGGGGCGACTGAAGCTTTCTTT
>TRBJ2-2|TRBV30|.|TRBD2
CAWRTSGVSTGELFF
TGTGCCTGGAGAACTAGCGGGGTGTCCACCGGGGAGCTGTTTTTT
>TRBJ1-5|TRBV7-9|.|TRBD1
CASSPGTGVMWPQHF
TGTGCCAGCAGCCCAGGGACAGGGGTTATGTGGCCCCAGCATTTT
>TRBJ1-3|TRBV4-1|.|.
CASSRGRPIVSGNTIYF
TGCGCCAGCAGCCGTGGGCGCCCAATCGTCTCTGGAAACACCATATATTTT
>TRBJ1-6|TRBV6-2/TRBV6-3|.|TRBD1
CASSYKDRGNSPLHF
TGTGCCAGCAGTTATAAGGACAGGGGGAATTCACCCCTCCACTTT
>TRBJ1-5|TRBV7-2|.|.
CASSLIVGEPQHF
TGTGCCAGCAGCTTAATCGTTGGGGAGCCCCAGCATTTT
>TRBJ1-4|TRBV5-6|.|.
CASSSGTMNEKLFF
TGTGCCAGCAGCTCCGGGACAATGAATGAAAAACTGTTTTTT
>TRBJ1-3|TRBV5-1|once|TRBD1
CASSPGTGVGNTIYF
TGCGCCAGCAGCCCCGGGACAGGAGTTGGAAACACCATATATTTT
>TRBJ1-5|TRBV6-1|.|.
CASSPPPGANQPQHF
TGTGCCAGCAGTCCTCCGCCGGGGGCGAACCAGCCCCAGCATTTT
>TRBJ1-2|TRBV6-2/TRBV6-3|.|.
CASSPQVYYGYTF
TGTGCCAGCAGTCCGCAGGTTTACTATGGCTACACCTTC
>TRBJ2-7|TRBV19|once|.
CASSLLWGRDEQYF
TGTGCCAGTAGTCTTCTATGGGGCAGGGACGAGCAGTACTTC
>TRBJ2-2|TRBV24-1|.|TRBD2
CATSDWEGTGELFF
TGTGCCACCAGTGATTGGGAGGGAACCGGGGAGCTGTTTTTT
>TRBJ2-3|TRBV6-2/TRBV6-3|.|.
CASSYSPGRGLTDTQYF
TGTGCCAGCAGTTACTCTCCGGGCCGGGGTCTGACAGATACGCAGTATTTT
>TRBJ1-1|TRBV4-1|.|.
CASSQPGRGTEAFF
TGCGCCAGCAGCCAGCCCGGCAGGGGCACTGAAGCTTTCTTT
>TRBJ2-1|TRBV7-9|.|.
CASSLLVVTTNNEQFF
TGTGCCAGCAGCTTATTAGTCGTAACCACCAACAATGAGCAGTTCTTC
>TRBJ1-1|TRBV2|.|TRBD1
CASRGTGRGPEAFF
TGTGCCAGCAGGGGGACAGGGCGTGGCCCTGAAGCTTTCTTT
>TRBJ2-6|TRBV28|.|.
CASSRPTSGANVLTF
TGTGCCAGCAGCCGACCAACCTCTGGGGCCAACGTCCTGACTTTC
>TRBJ1-5|TRBV2|.|.
CASRGTGSSNQPQHF
TGTGCCAGCAGAGGAACAGGGTCGAGCAATCAGCCCCAGCATTTT
>TRBJ2-2|TRBV9|.|.
CASSAPGSLTGELFF
TGTGCCAGCAGCGCCCCGGGATCCCTGACCGGGGAGCTGTTTTTT
>TRBJ2-3|TRBV9|.|TRBD2
CASSVRGLAGEVDTQYF
TGTGCCAGCAGCGTACGGGGACTAGCGGGGGAGGTAGATACGCAGTATTTT
>TRBJ1-1|TRBV5-5|.|.
CASSPRRGVMNTEAFF
TGTGCCAGCAGCCCCCGCCGGGGGGTAATGAACACTGAAGCTTTCTTT
>TRBJ1-5|TRBV1|once|.
CTSSQGGGKQPQHF
TGCACCAGCAGCCAAGGGGGTGGGAAACAGCCCCAGCATTTT